A selection of T cell receptor beta chains follows, all from one sample in a study of T cells in Graves' hyperthyroidism and ophthalmopathy. In TCRdb, the multiplex PCR reads were re-called with MiXCR into one record per CDR3 protein. The repertoire has some 570,000 distinct CDR3 sequences, 17% of them found once; the top ten carry around 17%. Sequenced sample: blood. These receptors originate from a woman between 18 and 30 years old with Graves' ophthalmopathy. The CDR3 runs from the conserved cysteine through the conserved F or W. The D gene is left open where the match is weak. Clone size, where shown, is once, few, many, or a class for clones that have expanded.

cdr3_aa cdr3_nt v_call d_call j_call clone_size
CSVDGPALPHGYTF TGCAGCGTTGACGGGCCAGCTCTTCCCCATGGCTACACCTTC TRBV29-1 - TRBJ1-2 few
CASSFGQGPTDTQYF TGTGCCAGCAGCTTTGGACAGGGACCAACAGATACGCAGTATTTT TRBV5-5 TRBD1 TRBJ2-3 -
CSAPPPSPNSPLHF TGCAGTGCCCCACCCCCTTCCCCGAATTCACCCCTCCACTTT TRBV20-1 - TRBJ1-6 -
CSAPMGVNTEAFF TGCAGTGCCCCCATGGGGGTGAACACTGAAGCTTTCTTT TRBV20-1 - TRBJ1-1 many
CASSPGGLTNYGYTF TGCGCCAGCAGCCCAGGGGGGTTGACTAACTATGGCTACACCTTC TRBV5-1 TRBD1 TRBJ1-2 -
CASSLETSGVRSYEQYF TGCGCCAGCAGCTTGGAGACTAGCGGGGTCCGCTCCTACGAGCAGTACTTC TRBV5-1 TRBD2 TRBJ2-7 many
CSASRGIGNEQFF TGCAGTGCTAGTAGAGGGATAGGGAATGAGCAGTTCTTC TRBV20-1 - TRBJ2-1 -
CASTLYRGRDLETQYF TGTGCCAGTACCCTCTACAGGGGGCGAGATCTAGAGACCCAGTACTTC TRBV28 TRBD1 TRBJ2-5 many
CASSEGWDTQYF TGTGCCAGCAGCGAGGGATGGGATACGCAGTATTTT TRBV5-1 - TRBJ2-3 few
CAWSVLATGVDTIYF TGTGCCTGGAGTGTATTAGCGACAGGCGTGGACACCATATATTTT TRBV30 - TRBJ1-3 many
CAWSVLGRGRDYEQYF TGTGCCTGGAGTGTACTCGGAAGGGGGCGGGACTACGAGCAGTACTTC TRBV30 - TRBJ2-7 many
CASSSSGQHATNEKLFF TGCGCCAGCAGCTCCTCAGGACAGCACGCAACTAATGAAAAACTGTTTTTT TRBV5-1 - TRBJ1-4 many
CASSLDGQPIIGNTIYF TGTGCCAGCAGCTTGGACGGACAACCCATCATCGGAAACACCATATATTTT TRBV5-8 - TRBJ1-3 -
CSVTGKNTGELFF TGCAGCGTTACAGGGAAGAACACCGGGGAGCTGTTTTTT TRBV29-1 - TRBJ2-2 few
CASSLFSTDTQYF TGTGCCAGCAGCTTATTCAGCACAGATACGCAGTATTTT TRBV7-2 - TRBJ2-3 many